This TCR beta chain derives from a study of cytomegalovirus exposure and HLA in healthy donors. V trimming: 5 bases; J trimming: 5 bases; junction bases outside the gene matches: 6. The CDR3 spans 14 residues. Germline values: CDR1 MNHEY, CDR2 SMNVEV (reference sequence). Primers: 60 Vbeta forward and 13 Jbeta reverse. The assay was immunoSEQ multiplex PCR, and TCRdb's table has in-frame clones only and misses some. The table has nearly 200,000 clones, more than 75% seen once. The TCR originated in a woman aged 50 to 65 in good health and CMV-seropositive. The chain combines TRBV27 with TRBJ1-5, with 7 bases identical to TRBD1. The sequencing input was PBMCs. CDR3 region: CASSINRGDQPQHF. CDR3 sequence (DNA): TGTGCCAGCAGTATAAACAGGGGCGATCAGCCCCAGCATTTT.